These 13 T cell receptor beta chains came from one sample sequenced in a study of blood T cells in healthy people across ages. A second PCR, run for about 7 to 12 cycles, used a sample-barcoded 5' primer plus a J-beta primer mix. TCRdb processed the 5' RACE reads anew with MiXCR; each CDR3 protein has one entry. The table includes over 1,200,000 distinct CDR3 sequences, roughly 64% detected once. The sequencing sample was made of blood. The receptor source for this set is a man younger than 35 in good health.

V and J are TRBV12-3 or TRBV12-4 and TRBJ2-3, with D unclear. The CDR3 consists of 12 residues. The V and J ends lost 6 bases and 5 bases respectively, with 9 bases between them. CDR3 in DNA: TGTGCCAGCAGCTACTTTTTAGATACGCAGTATTTT. Its translation: CASSYFLDTQYF.

In its sample, this clonotype was seen a few times. The chain couples TRBV6-6 to TRBJ2-5, with TRBD1 as a possible D gene (6 bases). Germline V gene data show CDR1 as MNHNY and CDR2 as SVGAGI (reference sequence). V lost 0 bases and J lost 1, with 15 bases in between. This CDR3 region has 17 residues. Here the CDR3 reads CASSYSWDTSTQETQYF. In DNA, the CDR3 is TGTGCCAGCAGTTACTCCTGGGACACATCAACCCAAGAGACCCAGTACTTC.

This clonotype has a handful of counts. The chain uses TRBV29-1 and TRBJ2-7, with TRBD1 matching 11 bases. V lost 6 bases to trimming and J lost 5 bases; unmatched junction nucleotides: 9. This CDR3 has 14 amino acids. The germline V gene has CDR1 SQVTM and CDR2 ANQGSEA. The CDR3 reads CSVRDRDRGNEQYF. The CDR3 DNA sequence: TGCAGCGTCCGTGACCGGGACAGGGGGAACGAGCAGTACTTC.

The rearrangement links TRBV27 to TRBJ2-1; 8 nucleotides line up with TRBD1. This CDR3 region has 13 residues. J was trimmed by 8 bases and V by 6 bases; bases with no gene match: 6. The germline CDR1 and CDR2 sequences are MNHEY and SMNVEV (reference sequence). The CDR3 protein is CASRQQGDYEQFF. In DNA, the CDR3 is TGTGCCAGCAGGCAACAGGGGGACTATGAGCAGTTCTTC.

The chain couples TRBV12-3 or TRBV12-4 to TRBJ2-1; D gene uncertain. This CDR3 contains 12 residues. V shed 5 bases and J shed 7 bases, with 9 bases lying between them. In nucleotides, the CDR3 is TGTGCCAGCAGTCCAGAAAGGAATGAGCAGTTCTTC. Protein: CASSPERNEQFF.

This clonotype was seen more than once but under ten times. The genes are TRBV6-5 and TRBJ1-4; a possible D gene is TRBD1 (5 bases). The V end was cut by 2 bases, the J end by 7 bases, with 17 bases between. The CDR3 sequence is 16 residues long. Germline values: CDR1 MNHEY, CDR2 SVGAGI. As DNA, the CDR3 is TGTGCCAGCAGTTACGACCAGGGTTCGGGTCGTGAAAAACTGTTTTTT. Protein product: CASSYDQGSGREKLFF.

The rearrangement links TRBV6-1 to TRBJ2-1; 10 bases fit TRBD1. CDR1 and CDR2 from the germline V gene are MNHNS and SASEGT. CDR3 length: 13 residues. V gave up 11 bases and J gave up 3 bases; unmatched junction bases: 4. CDR3 DNA: TGTGCCGCCCGGGACAGGGGCTACAATGAGCAGTTCTTC. Amino acids: CAARDRGYNEQFF.

This chain uses TRBV6-5 with TRBJ2-1, with 11 nucleotides matching TRBD2. This CDR3 region has 15 residues. J lost 7 bases, V lost 2 bases, and 4 bases had no gene match. Germline V CDR1 and CDR2: MNHEY, SVGAGI. CDR3 in DNA: TGTGCCAGCAGTTACGCGACTAGCGGGGTAAATGAGCAGTTCTTC. This sequence encodes CASSYATSGVNEQFF.

The J gene is TRBJ1-4, the V gene TRBV7-9; unclear D gene. V was pared by 1 base and J by 4 bases, with 10 bases between. Germline CDR1 SEHNR, CDR2 FQNEAQ (reference sequence). This CDR3 comprises 15 residues. The CDR3 sequence: CASSLDVVLNEKLFF. DNA for the CDR3: TGTGCCAGCAGCTTAGATGTGGTTCTTAATGAAAAACTGTTTTTT.

The V gene is TRBV5-1, the J gene TRBJ2-5, with D possibly called TRBD1 or TRBD2 (5 bases each). This CDR3 has 16 residues. Germline CDR1 reads SGHRS; CDR2 reads YFSETQ. V lost 5 bases and J 4 bases, leaving 21 bases between the germline ends. CDR3 nucleotide sequence: TGCGCCAGCAGAAGCCGGGACGGCGACCCCAGAGAGACCCAGTACTTC. Translated, it gives CASRSRDGDPRETQYF.

The chain employs TRBV4-1 and TRBJ2-1; a possible D gene is TRBD2 (5 bases). The CDR3 covers 13 residues. V was clipped by 2 bases and J by 6 bases, with 8 bases between them. Germline CDR1 and CDR2: MGHRA and YSYEKL. Here the CDR3 reads CASSQMGVNEQFF. For the CDR3, the DNA is TGCGCCAGCAGCCAAATGGGAGTCAATGAGCAGTTCTTC.

The V and J genes are TRBV2 and TRBJ1-2, with 8 bases identical to TRBD1. The CDR3 runs 13 residues. V was clipped by 3 bases and J by 10 bases; unmatched bases: 7. Germline V CDR1 and CDR2: SNHLY, FYNNEI. In DNA, the CDR3 is TGTGCCAGCAGTGACGGTCAGGGGGCTCTCTACACCTTC. It is translated as CASSDGQGALYTF.

Only a few counts were recorded for this clonotype. V and J are TRBV7-2 and TRBJ1-5; 8 nucleotides align to TRBD1. Losses at the gene ends were 1 base for V and 3 bases for J; bases not matched to a gene: 5. CDR3 length: 16 residues. Looked up from germline, CDR1 is SGHTA and CDR2 is FQGNSA. Here the CDR3 reads CASSLGQGASNQPQHF. In nucleotides, the CDR3 is TGTGCCAGCAGCTTAGGCCAGGGGGCATCCAATCAGCCCCAGCATTTT.